This record covers a single TCR beta chain. The data were obtained in a study of OX40 agonist ivuxolimab in advanced cancers. Study background: Aged roughly 23 to 85 with a mean of approximately 57 years, they were about 83% male.

Germline trimming cut 0 bases from V and 2 bases from J; bases unmatched to any gene: 6. Germline CDR1 SGHRS, CDR2 YFSETQ. The CDR3 contains 18 residues. Profiling relied on immunoSEQ multiplex PCR, and the TCRdb table lists in-frame clones only, not all of them. The data show some 99,000 clones, with about 79% seen just once and more than 1.1% held by the top ten. The TCR comes from an adult with an advanced solid tumor such as melanoma, head and neck, liver or kidney cancer. The sample consisted of CD4+ or CD8+ T cells sorted from blood, taken in a trial of the OX40 agonist ivuxolimab. V usage is TRBV5-1 and J usage is TRBJ1-3; 12 nucleotides align to TRBD1. CDR3 nucleotides: TGCGCCAGCAGCTTGGTTGGGACAGGGGGCGGCACTGGAAACACCATATATTTT. Encoded protein: CASSLVGTGGGTGNTIYF.